Listed here are 30 T cell receptor beta chains from one sample, sequenced in a study of blood T cell repertoires in COVID-19. This table comes from immunoSEQ multiplex PCR, and its TCRdb copy is limited to in-frame clones, with some not included. Of some 200,000 clones in the sample, around 83% were seen once. The sample was peripheral blood. The receptors here all came from a woman aged 80 or older in a cohort sampled during active or convalescent COVID-19.

The V call is TRBV6-2 or TRBV6-3, the J call TRBJ2-4; TRBD1 aligns across 7 bases. The V and J ends lost 4 bases and 0 bases, in that order; junction bases with no gene match: 9. The CDR3 consists of 17 residues. The germline V gene encodes CDR1 MNHEY and CDR2 SVGEGT. The CDR3 loop is CASSFFRDSVAKNIQYF. The CDR3 region has the DNA TGTGCCAGCAGTTTTTTCCGGGACAGCGTAGCCAAAAACATTCAGTACTTC.

Comments on this clone: The junction departs from germline at one end; a sequencing error may be responsible. The rearrangement joins TRBV7-7 to TRBJ2-7; D gene ambiguous. CDR3 length equals 13 residues. Germline lookup yields CDR1 SSHAT and CDR2 FNYEAQ (reference sequence). CDR3 residues: CASSLDLYYEQYF. The CDR3 bases are TGTGCTAGCAGCTTAGATCTATACTACGAGCAGTACTTC.

The V gene is TRBV28, the J gene TRBJ1-3, with 8 bases that match TRBD1. CDR1 and CDR2 from the germline V gene are MDHEN and SYDVKM. The CDR3 length is 13 residues. The junction had 2 bases not matched to a gene; V was cut back by 6 bases and J by 4 bases. CDR3 sequence reads: CASRDRGGNTIYF. CDR3 nucleotides: TGTGCCAGCAGAGACAGGGGAGGAAACACCATATATTTT.

The genes are TRBV10-3 and TRBJ2-2; tentative D call: TRBD2 (6 bases). CDR1 and CDR2 (germline): ENHRY, SYGVKD. Trimming removed 4 bases from V and 0 bases from J, with 15 bases in between. The CDR3 consists of 17 residues. CDR3 DNA sequence: TGTGCCATCAGTGGAGGTAGCGGTAGACCGAACACCGGGGAGCTGTTTTTT. This translates into CAISGGSGRPNTGELFF.

V and J are TRBV6-4 and TRBJ1-6, with 10 bases that match TRBD1. Germline V gene lookup returns CDR1 MRHNA and CDR2 SNTAGT. The trim removed 6 bases at V and 7 bases at J, leaving 6 bases unmatched. The CDR3 has 15 residues. CDR3 region: CASSQEDRGNSPLHF. The CDR3 coding sequence is TGTGCCAGCAGCCAAGAGGACAGGGGGAATTCACCCCTCCACTTT.

V gene TRBV27 combines with J gene TRBJ1-1, with D unclear. The ends were cut back, 3 bases at V and 0 bases at J, with 11 bases in the middle. The germline gives CDR1 MNHEY, CDR2 SMNVEV (reference sequence). The CDR3 consists of 15 residues. The CDR3 coding sequence is TGTGCCAGCAGTTTTAATCCCGTTGTGAACACTGAAGCTTTCTTT. Its translation: CASSFNPVVNTEAFF.

The V and J genes are TRBV19 and TRBJ1-5; 7 nucleotides align to TRBD1. This CDR3 comprises 16 residues. The J segment lost 0 bases and the V segment lost 4 bases, leaving 6 bases of the junction unmatched. Germline loops: CDR1 LNHDA, CDR2 SQIVND (reference sequence). The CDR3: CASSSPHRGSNQPQHF. CDR3 DNA: TGTGCCAGTAGTAGCCCTCACAGGGGTAGCAATCAGCCCCAGCATTTT.

The rearrangement joins TRBV14 to TRBJ1-5; D is unresolved. The germline V gene encodes CDR1 SGHDN and CDR2 FVKESK. V dropped 2 bases and J dropped 3 bases, with 8 bases sitting between them. This CDR3 region has 14 residues. CDR3 nucleotide sequence: TGTGCCAGCAGCCAAACGGGAATCAATCAGCCCCAGCATTTT. It is translated as CASSQTGINQPQHF.

The table lists this clone with a count of one. This chain uses TRBV30 with TRBJ2-5; 8 bases are a match to TRBD1. Germline CDR1 is GTSNPN and CDR2 is SVGIG (reference sequence). The J segment lost 2 bases and the V segment lost 1 base, leaving 0 bases of the junction unmatched. This CDR3 is 13 amino acids long. The CDR3 DNA is TGTGCCTGGAGTGGACAGGGGCAAGAGACCCAGTACTTC. It is translated as CAWSGQGQETQYF.

The J gene is TRBJ2-2, the V gene TRBV5-1; 7 bases fit TRBD1. Germline-derived CDR1 and CDR2 are SGHRS and YFSETQ. This CDR3 has 15 amino acids. The V gene end was trimmed by 3 bases and the J gene end by 0 bases; junction bases not matched to a gene: 2. In DNA, the CDR3 is TGCGCCAGCAGCTCGGGACAGACGAACACCGGGGAGCTGTTTTTT. This codes for CASSSGQTNTGELFF.

This chain joins TRBV18 and TRBJ2-2; TRBD1 matches 11 bases. The CDR3 totals 15 residues. Germline V CDR1 and CDR2: KGHSH, LQKENI. V shed 3 bases, J shed 6 bases, and the junction held 3 bases outside the gene matches. The CDR3 is CASSPMGQGAGELFF. For the CDR3, the DNA is TGTGCCAGCTCACCGATGGGACAGGGGGCCGGGGAGCTGTTTTTT.

The rearrangement uses TRBV9 and TRBJ2-3; TRBD1 matches 7 bases. The CDR3 is 16 residues long. The ends lost 3 bases at V and 1 base at J; junction bases unmatched: 8. CDR1 is SGDLS and CDR2 is YYNGEE in the germline V gene. CDR3 DNA: TGTGCCAGCAGCGAAAGACAGGGTAGGGGCACAGATACGCAGTATTTT. This encodes CASSERQGRGTDTQYF.

V is TRBV7-2 and J is TRBJ2-7, with 9 bases matching TRBD1. This CDR3 is built from 16 residues. The trim removed 1 base at V and 0 bases at J, leaving 4 bases unmatched. Germline CDR1 SGHTA, CDR2 FQGNSA. CDR3 nucleotide sequence: TGTGCCAGCAGCTTAGATTGGGACAGGGCCTCCTACGAGCAGTACGTC. Its translation: CASSLDWDRASYEQYV.

This clone has only one observation. The rearrangement joins TRBV7-9 to TRBJ1-6, with D perhaps TRBD1 (6 bases). The CDR3 sequence is 15 residues long. CDR1 and CDR2 (germline): SEHNR, FQNEAQ (reference sequence). V lost 6 bases and J 9 bases, leaving 18 bases between the germline ends. In DNA form, the CDR3 reads TGTGCCAGCAGTTTTCAGGCAGGCAGGGGTTCACCCCTCCACTTT. Translated, it gives CASSFQAGRGSPLHF.

A single count supports this clone. The J gene is TRBJ1-5, the V gene TRBV6-5; TRBD1 might be the D (5 bases). The CDR3 spans 13 residues. Looked up from germline, CDR1 is MNHEY and CDR2 is SVGAGI. Trimming left V 8 bases short and J 6 bases short, with 14 bases between. CDR3 sequence: CASGQVGGQPQHF. CDR3 nucleotides: TGTGCCAGCGGCCAGGTCGGGGGTCAGCCCCAGCATTTT.

The chain carries TRBV5-1 and TRBJ1-2; the D gene is possibly TRBD1 (6 bases). The CDR3 has 14 amino acids. V lost 3 bases and J lost 4, with 13 bases in between. Germline CDR1 is SGHRS and CDR2 is YFSETQ. CDR3 bases: TGCGCCAGCAGCTCCTCCGGGACAAGCTATGGCTACACCTTC. Its protein is CASSSSGTSYGYTF.

This chain connects TRBV5-1 to TRBJ2-1; 14 positions match TRBD2. The CDR3 covers 17 residues. The V and J ends lost 2 bases and 8 bases, in that order; junction bases with no gene match: 9. Germline V gene data show CDR1 as SGHRS and CDR2 as YFSETQ. The DNA for the CDR3 is TGCGCCAGCAGCTTAGGGACTAGCGGGAGTTGGGTAGATGAGCAGTTCTTC. Its protein is CASSLGTSGSWVDEQFF. Supplemented by reference TRBV5-1 and TRBJ2-1, the full variable domain reads KAGVTQTPRYLIKTRGQQVTLSCSPISGHRSVSWYQQTPGQGLQFLFEYFSETQRNKGNFPGRFSGRQFSNSRSEMNVSTLELGDSALYLCASSLGTSGSWVDEQFFGPGTRLTVL.

CDR3: CASSKRAGDPAELFF. The CDR3 DNA reads as TGTGCCAGCAGCAAAAGGGCAGGGGATCCTGCGGAGCTGTTTTTT. The rearrangement joins TRBV21-1 to TRBJ2-2; the table assigns TRBD1, which was not confirmed against the DNA. TRBV21-1 is tagged as a pseudogene. The CDR3 covers 15 residues.

The rearrangement uses TRBV19 and TRBJ1-2; TRBD1 is a possible D gene (6 bases). Per the germline V gene, CDR1 is LNHDA and CDR2 is SQIVND (reference sequence). V shed 10 bases and J shed 4 bases, with 25 bases lying between them. The CDR3 contains 16 residues. The CDR3 DNA reads as TGTGCCACTAAAGCCCCGGGGCAGGGGCTTCTCTATGGCTACACCTTC. This encodes CATKAPGQGLLYGYTF.

V gene TRBV3-1 (or the pseudogene TRBV3-2) combines with J gene TRBJ1-2; unclear D gene. V was cut by 0 bases and J by 0 bases, with 11 bases left in between. CDR3 length: 16 residues. Germline values: CDR1 LGHDT, CDR2 YNNKEL (reference sequence). CDR3 DNA sequence: TGTGCCAGCAGCCAAGACAGTCACCCAGCTAACTATGGCTACACCTTC. Translated, it gives CASSQDSHPANYGYTF.

DNA of the CDR3: TGTGCCAGCAGAGAGAAGGGAAACACCATATATTTT. It is translated as CASREKGNTIYF. The V gene is TRBV6-5, the J gene TRBJ1-3, with D unresolved. The CDR3 is made up of 12 amino acids. V was clipped by 6 bases and J by 4 bases, with 7 bases between them. Germline V lookup: CDR1 MNHEY, CDR2 SVGAGI.

Note on this clone: Different DNA sequences within this sample yield the same CDR3. The V call is TRBV5-1, the J call TRBJ1-3, with D possibly being TRBD1 (5 bases). This CDR3 region has 14 residues. The germline V and J ends were trimmed by 4 bases and 1 base, with 9 bases remaining between them. Germline CDR1 SGHRS, CDR2 YFSETQ. CDR3 loop: CASSLGGSGNTIYF. DNA for the CDR3: TGCGCCAGCAGCCTCGGGGGGTCTGGAAACACCATATATTTT.

The chain carries TRBV18 and TRBJ1-3, with a tentative D call TRBD1 (6 bases). CDR3 length equals 16 residues. The germline V gene has CDR1 KGHSH and CDR2 LQKENI. Trimming pared 5 bases from V and 2 bases from J, leaving 16 bases between. This CDR3 is CASSKSQQGPGNTIYF. The CDR3 DNA is TGTGCCAGCTCAAAAAGCCAACAGGGACCTGGAAACACCATATATTTT. Based on the CDR3 plus reference TRBV18 and TRBJ1-3, the full variable domain is NAGVMQNPRHLVRRRGQEARLRCSPMKGHSHVYWYRQLPEEGLKFMVYLQKENIIDESGMPKERFSAEFPKEGPSILRIQQVVRGDSAAYFCASSKSQQGPGNTIYFGEGSWLTVV.

The genes are TRBV7-8 and TRBJ2-3; a weak D match, TRBD1 (5 bases). Per the germline V gene, CDR1 is SGHVS and CDR2 is FQNEAQ. This CDR3 is built from 14 residues. The ends were cut back, 2 bases at V and 0 bases at J, with 6 bases in the middle. The CDR3: CASSLPGSTDTQYF. The DNA for the CDR3 is TGTGCCAGCAGCTTACCAGGGAGCACAGATACGCAGTATTTT.

V usage is TRBV19 and J usage is TRBJ2-7; 9 nucleotides match TRBD1. Trimming at V came to 4 bases and at J to 8 bases, leaving 9 bases not matched to a gene. This CDR3 has 14 residues. Germline CDR1 is LNHDA and CDR2 is SQIVND (reference sequence). Here the CDR3 DNA reads TGTGCCAGTAGTACGACCACAGGGGGCCGTAAGCAGTACTTC. Translated, it gives CASSTTTGGRKQYF.

This sequence joins TRBV7-2 and TRBJ1-1; D is uncertain. The CDR3 is made up of 16 amino acids. V lost 1 base, J lost 1 base, and 13 bases lay in between. Germline V gene sequence: CDR1 SGHTA, CDR2 FQGNSA. The CDR3 region has the DNA TGTGCCAGCAGCTTAGAAGCGGTTTCCAGGAACACTGAAGCTTTCTTT. Its translation: CASSLEAVSRNTEAFF.

By its share, this clone is medium-sized (0.01 to 0.1%). The CDR3 DNA follows: TGTGCCAGCAGCTTAATAGCGGGGGACCCCTTCCTTCAGCAGTACTTC. Its protein product is CASSLIAGDPFLQQYF. The V call is TRBV7-2, the J call TRBJ2-7, with 9 nucleotides matching TRBD2. V lost 2 bases, J lost 8 bases, and 13 bases stayed unmatched. The length of the CDR3 is 16 residues. Germline V gene data show CDR1 as SGHTA and CDR2 as FQGNSA.

The rearrangement uses TRBV4-1 and TRBJ1-5; the D gene is possibly TRBD1 (6 bases). This CDR3 region has 17 residues. Germline V gene lookup returns CDR1 MGHRA and CDR2 YSYEKL. V dropped 0 bases and J dropped 0 bases, with 12 bases sitting between them. CDR3 DNA: TGCGCCAGCAGCCAAGAAGGACAGCCTTATAGCAATCAGCCCCAGCATTTT. It specifies CASSQEGQPYSNQPQHF.

This sequence joins TRBV6-5 and TRBJ2-7; the match to TRBD1 covers 7 bases. CDR3 size: 13 residues. Germline assignment: CDR1 MNHEY and CDR2 SVGAGI. V trimming: 4 bases; J trimming: 3 bases; junction bases outside the gene matches: 3. The CDR3 reads CASSSTGSYEQYF. CDR3 DNA sequence: TGTGCCAGCAGTTCGACAGGGAGCTACGAGCAGTACTTC.

This CDR3 reads CASSYSGPRGVYNEQFF. Here the CDR3 DNA reads TGTGCCAGCAGTTACTCGGGTCCCAGGGGAGTATACAATGAGCAGTTCTTC. This chain connects TRBV6-2 or TRBV6-3 to TRBJ2-1, with D maybe TRBD1 (6 bases). The CDR3 runs 17 residues. The germline CDR1 and CDR2 sequences are MNHEY and SVGEGT. V dropped 0 bases and J dropped 4 bases, with 16 bases sitting between them.